The TCR beta chain under discussion was sequenced for a study of long-term antiretroviral therapy in people with HIV. In the study overall: The 2015 immediate-ART recommendation was preceded by the earliest samples by about a decade. General study points: HIV repertoire CDR3 lengths ranged less widely than those of controls. Once patients were on ART, diversity went higher but still fell short of transplant donor controls. The repertoire was dominated at all time points by clones expanded before ART.

Trimming took 1 base from V and 3 from J, leaving 6 bases between them. This CDR3 is built from 14 residues. The germline gives CDR1 SGHDN, CDR2 FVKESK. This clone came up once. Antigen specificity is unknown. Version v3.0 of the immunoSEQ assay was performed at survey level. TCRdb's table, derived via immunoSEQ multiplex PCR, lists solely in-frame clones and lacks some. Counted here are some 30,000 clones, roughly nine tenths occurring once; the ten biggest clones make up about 4.4%. The TCR originated in a man aged 18 to 29 with HIV. Sample: unsorted PBMCs, taken 3.1 years after starting antiretroviral therapy. The chain carries TRBV14 and TRBJ2-2; D remains ambiguous. CDR3 DNA sequence: TGTGCCAGCAGCCAAGGCCAGCACACCGGGGAGCTGTTTTTT. This sequence encodes CASSQGQHTGELFF. Together with reference TRBV14 and TRBJ2-2, the CDR3 gives the full variable domain: EAGVTQFPSHSVIEKGQTVTLRCDPISGHDNLYWYRRVMGKEIKFLLHFVKESKQDESGMPNNRFLAERTGGTYSTLKVQPAELEDSGVYFCASSQGQHTGELFFGEGSRLTVL.